Listed below are T cell receptor beta chains from one sample, sequenced in a study of shared clonotypes between healthy human individuals. Profiled with immunoSEQ multiplex PCR; TCRdb holds only in-frame clones, not every one. The data show approximately 2.5 million clones, approximately 94% seen once. The sequenced material came from naive CD4+ T cells sorted from blood. All receptors come from a man between 18 and 35 years old in good health. Both conserved end residues are part of each CDR3. D genes are given only for firm matches. Where a row states a size, it is once, few, many or the class of an expanded clone; other rows omit it.

V	J	size	D	CDR3
TRBV5-6	TRBJ2-7	NA	NA	CASSRRGYTYEQYF
TRBV6-1	TRBJ2-2	NA	NA	CASILGTNTGELFF
TRBV30	TRBJ2-7	once	NA	CAWSFGYEQYF
TRBV6-1	TRBJ2-3	NA	NA	CASSDLGDNTDTQYF
TRBV6-5	TRBJ1-5	NA	NA	CASSYRPGVSNQPQHF
TRBV5-1	TRBJ2-3	NA	TRBD2	CASSGGLAGLSTDTQYF
TRBV10-3	TRBJ2-5	NA	NA	CAISSDQGSETQYF
TRBV5-1	TRBJ2-1	once	TRBD2	CASTPGLAGSEQFF
TRBV18	TRBJ1-1	NA	NA	CASSPVLDRMNTEAFF
TRBV28	TRBJ2-1	NA	NA	CASRVQGGRDEQFF
TRBV2	TRBJ1-3	NA	NA	CASSFGGPGGNTIYF
TRBV19	TRBJ2-6	NA	TRBD1	CASSVAGQGSGANVLTF
TRBV7-9	TRBJ2-1	NA	TRBD2	CASSLAGLAGSSQFF
TRBV7-9	TRBJ1-3	NA	TRBD1	CASSATGGNTIYF
TRBV29-1	NA	NA	NA	CSVPGPSSYEQYF
TRBV5-1	TRBJ1-6	once	NA	CASSLGGSSYNSPLHF
TRBV5-1	TRBJ2-7	NA	NA	CASSQMGGSYEQYF
TRBV18	TRBJ2-1	NA	TRBD2	CASSPAGTTIRHEQFF
TRBV27	TRBJ1-1	few	NA	CASSPRAPNTEAFF
TRBV11-2	TRBJ1-3	NA	NA	CASSPRGRPSGNTIYF
TRBV30	TRBJ2-2	NA	TRBD1	CACPTGGRSGELFF
TRBV5-4	TRBJ1-4	NA	NA	CASSLDRADEKLFF
TRBV19	TRBJ2-2	NA	NA	CASSIERRYGELFF
TRBV2	TRBJ2-5	NA	NA	CASSVTEETQYF
TRBV29-1	TRBJ1-2	once	TRBD1	CSVDRVEGNGYTF
TRBV2	TRBJ2-1	NA	NA	CASSERAGPYNEQFF
TRBV30	TRBJ2-2	NA	TRBD2	CAWSVRGSFITGELFF
TRBV6-1	TRBJ2-6	NA	NA	CASSEDRQVALSGANVLTF
TRBV19	TRBJ1-5	NA	NA	CASSISLQRNQPQHF
TRBV6-1	TRBJ1-5	NA	NA	CASEDRNNQPQHF
TRBV9	TRBJ2-7	NA	TRBD1	CASSPGQHYEQYF
TRBV10-1	TRBJ2-7	NA	NA	CASSGAGNYEQYF
TRBV6-5	TRBJ1-6	NA	TRBD1	CASRVQGARDSPLHF
TRBV30	TRBJ1-2	once	NA	CAWSVSRRGYTF
TRBV7-6	TRBJ2-1	NA	NA	CASSRNNEQFF
TRBV5-1	TRBJ2-1	once	TRBD2	CASSYGLAGNEQFF
TRBV27	TRBJ2-3	NA	TRBD1	CASSFGQDERTDTQYF
TRBV4-2	TRBJ2-5	NA	NA	CASSAGTSETQYF
TRBV21-1	TRBJ1-5	NA	NA	CASTFETGSSNQPQHF
TRBV6-1	TRBJ2-7	NA	TRBD2	CASRLSGISYEQYF